This T cell receptor (beta chain) was documented in a study of PD-L1 blockade in urothelial cancer. Study-wide results and caveats: Patients who had durable benefit saw their tumor-associated blood clones expand more at 3 weeks.

Time point noted: peripheral blood 6 weeks after treatment start. Pretreatment and on-treatment blood mononuclear cell samples were taken, totaling between 1 and 8 time points per patient. In regard to this clone: Its antigen remains unknown.

Each PCR had synthetic TCR analog templates added to it as a spike-in. Assay used: immunoSEQ multiplex PCR; TCRdb lists only in-frame clones, some missing. The data contain 100,000 to 150,000 clones, about 83% of them seen just once; the ten biggest clones take up about 2.4%. This CDR3 comprises 13 residues. V lost 3 bases and J 7 bases, leaving 10 bases between the germline ends. Germline V gene data show CDR1 as MNHEY and CDR2 as SMNVEV (reference sequence). This TCR was sampled from a man aged 45-60 years with urothelial cancer. The chain uses TRBV27 and TRBJ1-5; D not resolved. Material: PBMCs, obtained around atezolizumab (anti-PD-L1) treatment. Here the CDR3 DNA reads TGTGCCAGCAGTTTCACCCCGAGGCAGCCCCAGCATTTT. Protein: CASSFTPRQPQHF.